This T cell receptor beta chain was obtained from a study of CD8+CD57+ T cells in acquired aplastic anemia (dated by TCRdb to 2017 to 2018). Regarding the study in general: Extracted DNA from sorted CD4+ and CD8+ cells averaged around 3.2 ug, ranging from 0.2 to 27.4 ug. Mean read counts for healthy donor samples were around 10 million for CD4+ cells and about 12 million for CD8+ cells. Study-wide conclusions, independent of this receptor: Between patients and healthy controls, no significant difference in CD8+ Simpson's diversity was found (P=0.060). Although roughly 29 CD8+ CDR3 sequences were shared by patients and controls, these sequences appeared highly expressed in patients and within the immunodominant clones of patients.

Genomic DNA was used as template for profiling of TCR beta VDJ combinations and CDR3 sequences. An Illumina HiSeq 2000 was the platform used for TCR repertoire sequencing. Turning to the authors' computational methods: TRBV/TRBJ rearrangement plots, CDR3 size and DJ length profiles, and Simpson's diversity index were used to assess repertoires. Whichever DNA sequence was most abundant in the deep sequencing data was defined as the immunodominant clone. CDR3 amino acid sequences were checked for sharing across subjects and were also compared against the VDJdb database and published repertoires. Clones were called with MiXCR by TCRdb after fastp trimmed the public reads at Q25, and only in-frame beta chains were retained. One record per CDR3 amino acid sequence lists the most common genes and DNA. TCRdb, rather than the study authors, made the V and J calls. The sample table holds about 220,000 distinct CDR3 sequences, of which 34% were seen once. The top ten hold 0.95% to 1.3% of the sample.

In the study, sorted CD4+ and CD8+ blood T cells from patients with severe aplastic anemia and from healthy subjects underwent deep sequencing of TCR repertoires. Ficoll-Paque density gradient centrifugation was used to isolate peripheral blood mononuclear cells. CD4+ and CD8+ T cells were sorted by FACS or magnetic beads before DNA extraction. This clonotype was counted between two and nine times. The clone's antigen remains unknown. No per-base quality is available; no much larger clone lies one base away. The CDR3 spans 14 residues, from the cysteine through the phenylalanine. Of the read, only the CDR3 DNA is kept; its 42 bases are in frame from base 1. Via the germline V gene, CDR1 is KGHSH and CDR2 LQKENI. Relative to germline, V is 0 bases shorter and J is 2 bases shorter, with 8 bases between their ends.

This clonotype was sampled from a human donor in good health, serving as a control. The chain links TRBV18 with TRBJ2-7, with no confident D gene call. What was sequenced was sorted CD4+, CD8+, or CD8+CD57+ T cells (not recorded which) from PBMCs. The CDR3 is CASSPPRQPYEQYF. The nucleotides read TGTGCCAGCTCACCACCTCGGCAGCCCTACGAGCAGTACTTC.